This T cell receptor (beta chain) derives from a study of persistence of HIV-infected CD4 T cells. Concerning this clone itself: The antigen is not known.

Overall study findings and caveats: TCR analyses could not target the rare provirus-carrying CMV-responding cells. Degenerate expanded CDR3beta sequences were enriched among CMV- and Gag-responding cells.

Overlapping HIV-1 Gag 15-mer peptides at 0.8 to 1 ug per peptide per mL were used. Memory cells lacking CD40L and CD69 with high CD45RO were sorted. The germline V gene has CDR1 SGHNT and CDR2 YYREEE (reference sequence). The CDR3 loop spans 15 amino acids. V dropped 1 base and J dropped 4; count of bases not matched to a gene: 2. The libraries were made with immunoSEQ version 4 in survey mode. Only in-frame clones appear in the TCRdb table, and some are missing; sequencing was by immunoSEQ multiplex PCR. The sample has some 39,000 clones, 75% to 90% seen once. The clonotype was recovered from an adult with HIV. The donor label of this sample is uncertain. Here the sequenced sample was cultured CD4+ T cells from PBMCs, taken from a patient who received antiretroviral therapy. The chain carries TRBV5-4 and TRBJ2-1; 10 bases line up with TRBD2. CDR3 sequence (DNA): TGTGCCAGCAGCTTGAGCGGGGGGGAGTACAATGAGCAGTTCTTC. Its translation: CASSLSGGEYNEQFF.